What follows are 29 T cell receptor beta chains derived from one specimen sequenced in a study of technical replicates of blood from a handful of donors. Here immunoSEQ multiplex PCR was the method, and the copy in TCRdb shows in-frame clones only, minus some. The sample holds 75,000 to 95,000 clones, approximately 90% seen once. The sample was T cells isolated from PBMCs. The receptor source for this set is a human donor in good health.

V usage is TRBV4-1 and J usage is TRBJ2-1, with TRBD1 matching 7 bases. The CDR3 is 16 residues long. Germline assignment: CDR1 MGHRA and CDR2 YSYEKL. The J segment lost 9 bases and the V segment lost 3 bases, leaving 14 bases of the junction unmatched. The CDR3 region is CASSQIKTGSIGEQFF. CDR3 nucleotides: TGCGCCAGCAGCCAGATCAAGACAGGGTCAATCGGTGAGCAGTTCTTC.

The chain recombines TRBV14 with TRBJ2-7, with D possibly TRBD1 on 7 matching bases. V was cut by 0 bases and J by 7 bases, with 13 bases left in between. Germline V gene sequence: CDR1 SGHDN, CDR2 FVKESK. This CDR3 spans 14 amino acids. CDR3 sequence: CASSQDFQGGEQYF. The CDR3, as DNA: TGTGCCAGCAGCCAAGATTTCCAGGGGGGTGAGCAGTACTTC.

CDR3 nucleotide sequence: TGCGCCAGCAGCTTTAGCGGGGACCAAGAGACCCAGTACTTC. Amino acids: CASSFSGDQETQYF. The chain combines TRBV5-1 with TRBJ2-5, with TRBD2 identical over 8 bases. J was trimmed by 0 bases and V by 2 bases; bases with no gene match: 0. This CDR3 has 14 residues. The germline V gene encodes CDR1 SGHRS and CDR2 YFSETQ.

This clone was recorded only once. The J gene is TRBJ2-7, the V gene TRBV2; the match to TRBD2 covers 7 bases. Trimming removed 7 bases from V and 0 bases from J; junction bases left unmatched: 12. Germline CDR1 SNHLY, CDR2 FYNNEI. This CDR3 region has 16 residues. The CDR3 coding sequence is TGTGCCAGCATTCCTCCGGGACTACTCCTCTCCTACGAGCAGTACTTC. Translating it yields CASIPPGLLLSYEQYF.

This CDR3 reads CASSYYRDRDEKLFF. CDR3 nucleotide sequence: TGTGCCAGCAGCTACTACCGGGACAGGGATGAAAAACTGTTTTTT. This chain joins TRBV9 and TRBJ1-4; 9 bases agree with TRBD1. Germline V lookup: CDR1 SGDLS, CDR2 YYNGEE. After removal of 4 bases from V and 6 bases from J, the junction contained 7 bases not matched to a gene. The CDR3 sequence is 15 residues long.

This CDR3 is CASSRATGASNQPQHF. The CDR3 DNA reads as TGCGCCAGCAGCCGAGCGACAGGGGCCAGCAATCAGCCCCAGCATTTT. This sequence joins TRBV4-1 and TRBJ1-5; 8 bases match TRBD1. V shed 4 bases and J 1 base; nucleotides not matched to a gene: 6. This CDR3 has 16 residues. CDR1 and CDR2 from the germline V gene are MGHRA and YSYEKL.

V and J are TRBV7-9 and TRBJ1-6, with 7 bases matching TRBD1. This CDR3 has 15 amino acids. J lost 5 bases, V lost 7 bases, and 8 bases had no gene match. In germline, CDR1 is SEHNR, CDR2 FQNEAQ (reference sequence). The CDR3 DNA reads TGTGCCAGCATCCCTCTCGACAGGGATAATTCACCCCTCCACTTT. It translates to CASIPLDRDNSPLHF. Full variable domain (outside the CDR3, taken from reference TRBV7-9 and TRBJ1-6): DTGVSQNPRHKITKRGQNVTFRCDPISEHNRLYWYRQTLGQGPEFLTYFQNEAQLEKSRLLSDRFSAERPKGSFSTLEIQRTEQGDSAMYLCASIPLDRDNSPLHFGNGTRLTVT.

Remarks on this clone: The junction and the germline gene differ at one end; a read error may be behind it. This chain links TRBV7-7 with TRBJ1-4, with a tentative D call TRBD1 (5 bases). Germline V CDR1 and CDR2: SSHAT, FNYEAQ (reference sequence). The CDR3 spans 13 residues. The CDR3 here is CASSPTTKGKLFF. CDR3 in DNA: TGTGCTAGCAGCCCAACTACAAAGGGGAAACTGTTTTTT.

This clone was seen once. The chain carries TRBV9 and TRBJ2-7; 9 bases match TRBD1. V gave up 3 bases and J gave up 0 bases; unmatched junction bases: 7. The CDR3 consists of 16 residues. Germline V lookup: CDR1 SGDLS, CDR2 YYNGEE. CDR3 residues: CASSATGGHPSYEQYF. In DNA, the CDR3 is TGTGCCAGCAGCGCTACAGGGGGCCATCCCTCCTACGAGCAGTACTTC. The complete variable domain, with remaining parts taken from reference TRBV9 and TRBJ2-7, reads DSGVTQTPKHLITATGQRVTLRCSPRSGDLSVYWYQQSLDQGLQFLIQYYNGEERAKGNILERFSAQQFPDLHSELNLSSLELGDSALYFCASSATGGHPSYEQYFGPGTRLTVT.

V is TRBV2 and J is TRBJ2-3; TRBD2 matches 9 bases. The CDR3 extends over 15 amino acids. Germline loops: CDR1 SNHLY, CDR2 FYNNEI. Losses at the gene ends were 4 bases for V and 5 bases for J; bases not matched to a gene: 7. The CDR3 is CASSAVAGVRDTQYF. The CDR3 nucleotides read TGTGCCAGCAGTGCGGTAGCGGGAGTGAGAGATACGCAGTATTTT. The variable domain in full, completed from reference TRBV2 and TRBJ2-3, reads EPEVTQTPSHQVTQMGQEVILRCVPISNHLYFYWYRQILGQKVEFLVSFYNNEISEKSEIFDDQFSVERPDGSNFTLKIRSTKLEDSAMYFCASSAVAGVRDTQYFGPGTRLTVL.

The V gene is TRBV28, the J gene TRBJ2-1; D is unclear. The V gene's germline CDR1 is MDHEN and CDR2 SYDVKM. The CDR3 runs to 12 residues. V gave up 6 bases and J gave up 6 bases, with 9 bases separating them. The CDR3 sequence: CASSRLGNEQFF. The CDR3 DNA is TGTGCCAGCAGCCGACTGGGCAATGAGCAGTTCTTC.

CDR3 DNA: TGTGCCAGCAGCTTTATAGCGACTTCCTACGAGCAGTACTTC. This translates into CASSFIATSYEQYF. V usage is TRBV11-2 and J usage is TRBJ2-7; maybe TRBD2 (5 bases). The CDR3 has 14 residues. The V gene lost 3 bases and the J gene lost 1 base, with 10 bases spanning the gap. Germline CDR1 and CDR2: SGHAT and FQNNGV.

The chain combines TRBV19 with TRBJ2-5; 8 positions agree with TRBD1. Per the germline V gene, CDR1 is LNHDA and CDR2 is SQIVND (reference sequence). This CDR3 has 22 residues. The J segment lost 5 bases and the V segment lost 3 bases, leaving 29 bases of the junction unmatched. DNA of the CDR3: TGTGCCAGTAGTATCCAAATGACAGGGGTATGGAATGCCTTAACCCCGGAGGAGACCCAGTACTTC. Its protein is CASSIQMTGVWNALTPEETQYF.

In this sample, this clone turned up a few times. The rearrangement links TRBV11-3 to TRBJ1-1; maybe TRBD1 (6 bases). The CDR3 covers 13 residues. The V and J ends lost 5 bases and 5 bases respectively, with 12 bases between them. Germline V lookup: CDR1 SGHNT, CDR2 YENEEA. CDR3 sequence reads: CASSPRGGTEAFF. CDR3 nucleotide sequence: TGTGCCAGCAGCCCTAGGGGGGGGACTGAAGCTTTCTTT.

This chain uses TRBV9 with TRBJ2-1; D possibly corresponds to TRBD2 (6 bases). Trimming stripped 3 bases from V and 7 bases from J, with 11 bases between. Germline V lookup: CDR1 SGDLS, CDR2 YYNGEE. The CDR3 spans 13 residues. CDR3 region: CASSGLGLNEQFF. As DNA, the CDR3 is TGTGCCAGCAGCGGACTAGGTTTGAATGAGCAGTTCTTC.

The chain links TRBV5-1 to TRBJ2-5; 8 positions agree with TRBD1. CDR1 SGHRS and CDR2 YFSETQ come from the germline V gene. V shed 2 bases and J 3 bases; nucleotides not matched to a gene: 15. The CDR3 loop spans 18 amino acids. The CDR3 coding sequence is TGCGCCAGCAGCTTATTAGCCGAACAGGGGGTACCCGAAGAGACCCAGTACTTC. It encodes CASSLLAEQGVPEETQYF. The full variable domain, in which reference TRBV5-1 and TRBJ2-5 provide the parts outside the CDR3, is KAGVTQTPRYLIKTRGQQVTLSCSPISGHRSVSWYQQTPGQGLQFLFEYFSETQRNKGNFPGRFSGRQFSNSRSEMNVSTLELGDSALYLCASSLLAEQGVPEETQYFGPGTRLLVL.

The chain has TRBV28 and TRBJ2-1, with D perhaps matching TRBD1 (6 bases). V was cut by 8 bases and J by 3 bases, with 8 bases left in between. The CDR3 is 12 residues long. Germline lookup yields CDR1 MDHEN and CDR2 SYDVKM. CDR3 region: CASWGRYNEQFF. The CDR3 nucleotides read TGTGCCAGCTGGGGGCGCTACAATGAGCAGTTCTTC.

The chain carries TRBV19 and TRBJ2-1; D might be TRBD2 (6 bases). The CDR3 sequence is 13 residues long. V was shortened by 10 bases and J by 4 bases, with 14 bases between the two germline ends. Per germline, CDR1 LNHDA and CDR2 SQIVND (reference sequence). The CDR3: CATQLGGYNEQFF. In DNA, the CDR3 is TGTGCCACTCAACTCGGGGGTTACAATGAGCAGTTCTTC.

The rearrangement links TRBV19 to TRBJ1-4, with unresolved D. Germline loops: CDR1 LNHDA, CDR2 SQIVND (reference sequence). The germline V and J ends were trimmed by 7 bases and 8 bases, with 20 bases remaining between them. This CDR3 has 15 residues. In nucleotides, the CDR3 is TGTGCCAGTAACCGGATTCGGGAGGGAGAAGAAAAACTGTTTTTT. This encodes CASNRIREGEEKLFF.

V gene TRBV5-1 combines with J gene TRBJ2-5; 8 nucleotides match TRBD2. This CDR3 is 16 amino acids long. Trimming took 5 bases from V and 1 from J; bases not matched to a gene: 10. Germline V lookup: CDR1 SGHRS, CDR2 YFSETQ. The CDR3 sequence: CASRLAGGLSQETQYF. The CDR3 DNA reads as TGCGCCAGCAGGCTGGCGGGGGGCCTTTCCCAAGAGACCCAGTACTTC.

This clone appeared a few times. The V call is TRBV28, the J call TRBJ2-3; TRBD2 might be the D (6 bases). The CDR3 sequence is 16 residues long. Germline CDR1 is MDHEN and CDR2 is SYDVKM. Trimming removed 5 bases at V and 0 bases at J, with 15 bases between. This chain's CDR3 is CASSLSRSGSTDTQYF. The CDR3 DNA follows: TGTGCCAGCAGTCTAAGTAGAAGCGGGAGCACAGATACGCAGTATTTT.

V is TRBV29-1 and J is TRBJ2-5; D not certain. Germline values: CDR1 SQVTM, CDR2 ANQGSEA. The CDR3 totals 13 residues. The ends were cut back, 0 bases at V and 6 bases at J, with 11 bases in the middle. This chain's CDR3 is CSVEEQVVKTQYF. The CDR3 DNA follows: TGCAGCGTTGAAGAACAAGTCGTGAAGACCCAGTACTTC. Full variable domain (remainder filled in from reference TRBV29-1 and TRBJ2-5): SAVISQKPSRDICQRGTSLTIQCQVDSQVTMMFWYRQQPGQSLTLIATANQGSEATYESGFVIDKFPISRPNLTFSTLTVSNMSPEDSSIYLCSVEEQVVKTQYFGPGTRLLVL.

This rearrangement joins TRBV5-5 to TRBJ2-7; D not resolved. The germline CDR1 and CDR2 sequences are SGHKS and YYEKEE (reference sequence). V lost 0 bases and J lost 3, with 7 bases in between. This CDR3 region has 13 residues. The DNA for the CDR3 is TGTGCCAGCAGCTTGGTCGCTAGCTACGAGCAGTACTTC. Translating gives CASSLVASYEQYF.

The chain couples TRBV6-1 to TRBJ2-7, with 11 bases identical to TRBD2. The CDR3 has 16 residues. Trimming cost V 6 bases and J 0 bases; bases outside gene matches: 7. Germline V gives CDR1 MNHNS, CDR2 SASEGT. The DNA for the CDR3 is TGTGCCAGCAGGGAACTAGCGGGAGTCTTCTCCTACGAGCAGTACTTC. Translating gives CASRELAGVFSYEQYF.

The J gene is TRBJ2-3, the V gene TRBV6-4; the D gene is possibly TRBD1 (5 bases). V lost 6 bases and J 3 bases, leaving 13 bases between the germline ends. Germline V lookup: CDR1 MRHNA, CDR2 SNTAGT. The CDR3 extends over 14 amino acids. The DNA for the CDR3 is TGTGCCAGCAGCGTGGACATGTGGACAGATACGCAGTATTTT. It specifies CASSVDMWTDTQYF.

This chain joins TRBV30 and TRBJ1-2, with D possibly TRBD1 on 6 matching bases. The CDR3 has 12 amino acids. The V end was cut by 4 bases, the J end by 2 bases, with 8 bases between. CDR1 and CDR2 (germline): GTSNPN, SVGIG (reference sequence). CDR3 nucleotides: TGTGCCTGGAATAGGGGGAACTATGGCTACACCTTC. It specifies CAWNRGNYGYTF.

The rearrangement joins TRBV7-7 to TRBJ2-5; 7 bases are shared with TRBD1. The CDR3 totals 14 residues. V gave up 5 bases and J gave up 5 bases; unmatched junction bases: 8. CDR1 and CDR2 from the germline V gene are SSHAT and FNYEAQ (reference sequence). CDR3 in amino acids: CASSLQGLSETQYF. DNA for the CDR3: TGTGCCAGCAGCCTACAGGGGCTGTCGGAGACCCAGTACTTC.

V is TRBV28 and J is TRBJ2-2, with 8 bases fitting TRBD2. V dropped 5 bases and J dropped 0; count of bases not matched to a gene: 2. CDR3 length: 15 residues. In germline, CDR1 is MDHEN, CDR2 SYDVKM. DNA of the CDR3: TGTGCCAGCAGTGGACTAGCCGCGAACACCGGGGAGCTGTTTTTT. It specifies CASSGLAANTGELFF. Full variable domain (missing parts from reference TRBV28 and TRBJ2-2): DVKVTQSSRYLVKRTGEKVFLECVQDMDHENMFWYRQDPGLGLRLIYFSYDVKMKEKGDIPEGYSVSREKKERFSLILESASTNQTSMYLCASSGLAANTGELFFGEGSRLTVL.

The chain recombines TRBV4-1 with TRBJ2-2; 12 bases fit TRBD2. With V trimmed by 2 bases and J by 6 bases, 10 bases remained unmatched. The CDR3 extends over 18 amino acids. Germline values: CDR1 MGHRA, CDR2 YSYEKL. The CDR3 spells CASSQRHLGLAGSGELFF. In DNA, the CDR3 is TGCGCCAGCAGCCAACGGCACCTAGGACTAGCGGGATCCGGGGAGCTGTTTTTT.